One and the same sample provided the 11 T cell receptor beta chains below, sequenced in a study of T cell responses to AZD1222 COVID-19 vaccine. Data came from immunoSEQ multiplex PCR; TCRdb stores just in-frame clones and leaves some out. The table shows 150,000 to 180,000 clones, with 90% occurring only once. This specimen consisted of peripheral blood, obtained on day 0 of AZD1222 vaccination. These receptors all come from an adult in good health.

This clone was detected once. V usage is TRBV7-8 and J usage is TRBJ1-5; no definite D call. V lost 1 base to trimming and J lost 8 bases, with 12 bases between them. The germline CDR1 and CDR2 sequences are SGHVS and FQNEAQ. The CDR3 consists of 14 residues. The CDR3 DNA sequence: TGTGCCAGCAGCTTAGGGTGGGAAGTCGAGCCCCAGCATTTT. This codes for CASSLGWEVEPQHF.

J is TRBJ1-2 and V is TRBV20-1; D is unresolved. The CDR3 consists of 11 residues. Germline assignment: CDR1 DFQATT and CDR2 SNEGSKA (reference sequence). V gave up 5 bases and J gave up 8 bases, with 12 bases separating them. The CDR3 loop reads CSAGSGNGYTF. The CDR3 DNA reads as TGCAGTGCTGGCTCGGGGAACGGCTACACCTTC.

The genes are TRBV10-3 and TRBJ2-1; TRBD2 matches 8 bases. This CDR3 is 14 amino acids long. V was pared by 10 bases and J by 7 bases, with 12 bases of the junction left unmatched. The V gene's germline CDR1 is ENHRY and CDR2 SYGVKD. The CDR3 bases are TGTGCCACCCGACTAAGCGGGAGTAAGAATGAGCAGTTCTTC. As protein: CATRLSGSKNEQFF.

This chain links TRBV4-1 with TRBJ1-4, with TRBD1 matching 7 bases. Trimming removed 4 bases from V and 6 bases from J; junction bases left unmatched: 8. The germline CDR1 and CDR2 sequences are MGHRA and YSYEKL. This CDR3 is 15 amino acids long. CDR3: CASSRNRGGDEKLFF. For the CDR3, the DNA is TGCGCCAGCAGCCGGAACAGGGGTGGTGATGAAAAACTGTTTTTT.

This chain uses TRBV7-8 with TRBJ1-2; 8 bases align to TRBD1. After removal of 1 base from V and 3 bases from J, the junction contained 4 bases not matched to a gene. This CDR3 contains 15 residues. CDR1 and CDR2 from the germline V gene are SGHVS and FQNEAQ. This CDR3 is CASSLDATGDYGYTF. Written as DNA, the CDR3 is TGTGCCAGCAGCTTAGACGCGACAGGGGACTATGGCTACACCTTC.

CDR3 sequence reads: CASSPNKRTRTGELFF. The CDR3 DNA follows: TGTGCCAGCAGCCCAAACAAAAGGACCCGAACCGGGGAGCTGTTTTTT. J is TRBJ2-2 and V is TRBV5-6; D ambiguous. Germline CDR1 SGHDT, CDR2 YYEEEE. V was trimmed by 4 bases and J by 5 bases, leaving 18 bases between them. This CDR3 is 16 amino acids long.

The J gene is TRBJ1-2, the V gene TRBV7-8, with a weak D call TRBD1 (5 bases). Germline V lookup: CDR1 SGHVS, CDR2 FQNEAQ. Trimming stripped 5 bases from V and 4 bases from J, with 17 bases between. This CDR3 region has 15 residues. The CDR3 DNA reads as TGTGCCAGCAGCCCGGAATCGCCAGGGCTCTATGGCTACACCTTC. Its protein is CASSPESPGLYGYTF. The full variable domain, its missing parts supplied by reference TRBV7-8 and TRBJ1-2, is GAGVSQSPRYKVAKRGQDVALRCDPISGHVSLFWYQQALGQGPEFLTYFQNEAQLDKSGLPSDRFFAERPEGSVSTLKIQRTQQEDSAVYLCASSPESPGLYGYTFGSGTRLTVV.

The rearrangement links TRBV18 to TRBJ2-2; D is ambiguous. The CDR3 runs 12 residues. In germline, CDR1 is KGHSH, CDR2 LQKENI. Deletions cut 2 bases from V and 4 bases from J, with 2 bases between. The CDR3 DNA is TGTGCCAGCTCACCAGGCACCGGGGAGCTGTTTTTT. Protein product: CASSPGTGELFF.

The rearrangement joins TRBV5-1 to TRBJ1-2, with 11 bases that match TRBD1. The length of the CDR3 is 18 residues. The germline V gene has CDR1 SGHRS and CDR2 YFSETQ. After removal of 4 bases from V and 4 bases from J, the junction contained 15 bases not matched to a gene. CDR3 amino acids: CASSVEGWTGGAGYGYTF. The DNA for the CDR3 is TGCGCCAGCAGCGTGGAGGGCTGGACAGGGGGCGCGGGCTATGGCTACACCTTC.

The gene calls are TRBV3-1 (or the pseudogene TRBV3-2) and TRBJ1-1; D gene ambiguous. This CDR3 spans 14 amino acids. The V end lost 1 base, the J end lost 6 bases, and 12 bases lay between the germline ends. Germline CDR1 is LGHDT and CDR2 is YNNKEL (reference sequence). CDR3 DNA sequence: TGTGCCAGCAGCCAAGTCCCCTTCGCGGCTGAAGCTTTCTTT. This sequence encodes CASSQVPFAAEAFF.

DNA of the CDR3: TGTGCCAGCGGTTCAAACCATCGGGGTCGCTCTGGGGCCAACGTCCTGACTTTC. Translating gives CASGSNHRGRSGANVLTF. The chain recombines TRBV27 with TRBJ2-6; the D gene is possibly TRBD2 (5 bases). The V gene's germline CDR1 is MNHEY and CDR2 SMNVEV (reference sequence). There are 18 residues in the CDR3. V was cut by 8 bases and J by 0 bases, with 20 bases left in between.